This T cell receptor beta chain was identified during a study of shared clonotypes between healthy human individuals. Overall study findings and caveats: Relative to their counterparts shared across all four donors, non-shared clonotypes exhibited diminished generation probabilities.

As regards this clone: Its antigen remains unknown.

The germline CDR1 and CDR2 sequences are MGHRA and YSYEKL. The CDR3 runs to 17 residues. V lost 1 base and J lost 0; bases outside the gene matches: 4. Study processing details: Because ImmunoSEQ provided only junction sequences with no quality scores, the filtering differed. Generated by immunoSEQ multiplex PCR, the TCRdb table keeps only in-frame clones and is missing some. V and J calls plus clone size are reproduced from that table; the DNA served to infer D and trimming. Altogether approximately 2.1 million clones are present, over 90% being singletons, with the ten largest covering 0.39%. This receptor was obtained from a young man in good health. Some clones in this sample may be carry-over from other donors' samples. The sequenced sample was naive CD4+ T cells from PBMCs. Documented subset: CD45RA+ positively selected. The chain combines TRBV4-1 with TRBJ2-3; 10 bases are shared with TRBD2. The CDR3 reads CASSQAGSGRSTDTQYF. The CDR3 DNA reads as TGCGCCAGCAGCCAAGCAGGTAGCGGGAGGAGCACAGATACGCAGTATTTT.